The 15 T cell receptor beta chains given below trace back to one sample, sequenced in a study of T-cell reconstitution after alpha-beta-depleted transplantation in children. During its preparation, the TCRbeta library received unique molecular identifiers. In TCRdb, the PCR reads were re-called with MiXCR into one record per CDR3 protein. This table has around 300,000 distinct CDR3 sequences, 9.5% to 13% appearing once. The input for sequencing was peripheral blood, taken 180 days after TCRalphabeta/CD19-depleted stem cell transplant. The receptors were gathered from a male patient between 2 and 10 years old who had a stem cell transplant for chronic granulomatous disease, so the T cells may come from the graft donor.

With respect to this clonotype: The germline gene is not matched at one end of the junction; a read error may be the cause. The chain combines TRBV9 with TRBJ2-7; D may be TRBD1 (6 bases). The CDR3 spans 15 residues. CDR1 is SGDLS, CDR2 YYNGEE, per germline. Written as DNA, the CDR3 is TGTGTCAGCAGCCCGAGAGTCCAGGGGCCTGACGAGCAGTACTTC. Protein: CVSSPRVQGPDEQYF.

Details on this clonotype: Being one base from a much bigger clone, this may be a read error. The chain is built from TRBV20-1 and TRBJ1-5; D remains unclear. From germline, CDR1 is DFQATT and CDR2 SNEGSKA (reference sequence). With 4 bases removed from V and 6 bases from J, the gap between germline ends came to 10 bases. The CDR3 length is 12 residues. CDR3 sequence reads: CSAKFDSQPQHF. The CDR3 DNA reads as TGCAGTGCTAAATTTGATTCTCAGCCCCAGCATTTT.

This clonotype was detected ten times or more. The chain joins TRBV7-9 to TRBJ2-5; D is unclear. In germline, CDR1 is SEHNR, CDR2 FQNEAQ (reference sequence). Trimming removed 0 bases at V and 5 bases at J, with 7 bases between. There are 13 residues in the CDR3. The CDR3 DNA follows: TGTGCCAGCAGCTTAGCTATTCGGGAGACCCAGTACTTC. Translating gives CASSLAIRETQYF.

Many counts were recorded for this clonotype. J is TRBJ2-7 and V is TRBV11-2; no clear D. The germline CDR1 and CDR2 sequences are SGHAT and FQNNGV. This CDR3 is built from 15 residues. The V and J ends lost 1 base and 2 bases respectively, with 12 bases between them. The CDR3 is CASSLVPESTYEQYF. CDR3 DNA sequence: TGTGCCAGCAGCTTAGTTCCGGAATCCACCTACGAGCAGTACTTC.

In this sample, this clonotype turned up once. Because the CDR3 is missing its conserved closing phenylalanine or tryptophan, this is likely a read error. V is TRBV7-8 and J is TRBJ1-5; D uncertain. Germline-derived CDR1 and CDR2 are SGHVS and FQNEAQ. CDR3 length: 19 residues. CDR3 DNA sequence: TGTGCCAGCAGCTTAGCTCCCACTATAGCAGAGTATTGCAATCTGCCCCAGCATTCT. This sequence encodes CASSLAPTIAEYCNLPQHS.

This clonotype was detected ten times or more. The CDR3 protein is CSVRDSPYEQYF. The DNA for the CDR3 is TGCAGCGTTCGGGACAGCCCCTACGAGCAGTACTTC. The chain has TRBV29-1 and TRBJ2-7, with 7 bases identical to TRBD1. The germline gives CDR1 SQVTM, CDR2 ANQGSEA. CDR3 length: 12 amino acids. V lost 5 bases to trimming and J lost 2 bases; unmatched junction nucleotides: 3.

This clonotype has a count of ten or more. The gene calls are TRBV6-2 or TRBV6-3 and TRBJ2-1; the match to TRBD2 covers 13 bases. In germline, CDR1 is MNHEY, CDR2 SVGEGT. This CDR3 is 15 amino acids long. After removal of 6 bases from V and 8 bases from J, the junction contained 7 bases not matched to a gene. DNA for the CDR3: TGTGCCAGCAGGCCTACTAGCGGGAGGGCTGATGAGCAGTTCTTC. It yields the protein CASRPTSGRADEQFF.

This clonotype has a handful of counts. J is TRBJ2-7 and V is TRBV11-2; TRBD2 aligns across 9 bases. CDR1 SGHAT and CDR2 FQNNGV come from the germline V gene. Trimming at V came to 3 bases and at J to 2 bases, leaving 5 bases not matched to a gene. The CDR3 length is 15 residues. The CDR3 spells CASSFGGRAPYEQYF. In nucleotides, the CDR3 is TGTGCCAGCAGCTTTGGCGGGAGGGCCCCCTACGAGCAGTACTTC.

The table lists this clonotype with many counts. The CDR3 loop is CSARSSGRGNNEQFF. CDR3 in DNA: TGCAGTGCAAGATCTAGCGGGAGGGGGAACAATGAGCAGTTCTTC. This chain uses TRBV20-1 with TRBJ2-1; 12 bases are shared with TRBD2. This CDR3 is built from 15 residues. Per the germline V gene, CDR1 is DFQATT and CDR2 is SNEGSKA (reference sequence). Trimming removed 6 bases from V and 5 bases from J; junction bases left unmatched: 8.

This clonotype has at least ten counts. V usage is TRBV12-3 or TRBV12-4 and J usage is TRBJ1-6, with a possible D match to TRBD1 (6 bases). Trimming shortened V by 4 bases and J by 0 bases, and 13 bases separated the two germline ends. CDR3 length: 17 residues. DNA of the CDR3: TGTGCCAGCAGTTCGGAGGGGGGGAGCTCCTATAATTCACCCCTCCACTTT. Translation gives CASSSEGGSSYNSPLHF.

This clonotype has at least ten counts. V is TRBV7-2 and J is TRBJ2-1, with a weak D call TRBD2 (5 bases). This CDR3 is 12 amino acids long. V lost 1 base and J 16 bases, leaving 14 bases between the germline ends. Germline V lookup: CDR1 SGHTA, CDR2 FQGNSA. CDR3 nucleotides: TGTGCCAGCAGCTTAGAACTAGGAGTGCGATTCTTC. This translates into CASSLELGVRFF.

This clonotype was counted ten times or more. The V and J genes are TRBV10-3 and TRBJ2-2; no clear D gene. The CDR3 sequence is 16 residues long. Germline-derived CDR1 and CDR2 are ENHRY and SYGVKD. V dropped 0 bases and J dropped 4 bases, with 12 bases sitting between them. The CDR3 region is CAISESHQHGTGELFF. As DNA, the CDR3 is TGTGCCATCAGTGAGTCCCACCAACATGGCACCGGGGAGCTGTTTTTT.

This clonotype was found many times. V usage is TRBV5-1 and J usage is TRBJ2-7; D ambiguous. The CDR3 loop spans 13 amino acids. Trimming took off 4 bases at V and 6 bases at J, with 14 bases between the two ends. Germline-derived CDR1 and CDR2 are SGHRS and YFSETQ. The CDR3 DNA reads as TGCGCCAGCAGCGTCTCTAGGATGGGCGAGCAGTACTTC. The encoded protein is CASSVSRMGEQYF. The variable domain in full, with the rest retrieved from reference TRBV5-1 and TRBJ2-7, is KAGVTQTPRYLIKTRGQQVTLSCSPISGHRSVSWYQQTPGQGLQFLFEYFSETQRNKGNFPGRFSGRQFSNSRSEMNVSTLELGDSALYLCASSVSRMGEQYFGPGTRLTVT.

This clonotype was counted ten times or more. The chain recombines TRBV3-1 with TRBJ2-5; TRBD2 might be the D (6 bases). The CDR3 spans 18 residues. V lost 1 base to trimming and J lost 0 bases, with 18 bases between them. From germline, CDR1 is LGHDT and CDR2 YNNKEL (reference sequence). CDR3 region: CASSQAAGQTSYQETQYF. The CDR3 DNA reads TGTGCCAGCAGCCAAGCGGCGGGGCAGACCTCGTACCAAGAGACCCAGTACTTC.

This clonotype appeared many times. The CDR3 nucleotides read TGTGCCAGCAGCCCCGGGAACGAGCAGTACTTC. Translated, it gives CASSPGNEQYF. The genes are TRBV7-6 and TRBJ2-7; D may be TRBD2 (5 bases). Germline V lookup: CDR1 SGHVS, CDR2 FNYEAQ. This CDR3 is 11 amino acids long. V was clipped by 5 bases and J by 5 bases, with 7 bases between them.